This is a list of T cell receptor beta chains from one sample in a study of shared clonotypes between healthy human individuals. Repertoires were generated with immunoSEQ multiplex PCR, while TCRdb's copy carries only in-frame clones and drops some. The sample contains some 2.1 million clones, just over 90% of which appear only once. Sequencing was done on a sample of naive CD8+ T cells from PBMCs. The receptor set was obtained from a young man in good health. Some clones in this sample may be carry-over from other donors' samples. Both conserved end residues are part of each CDR3. The order of the fields is clone size, D gene, J gene, V gene, CDR3 protein, CDR3 DNA. D genes are given only for firm matches. Some rows have no size entry. The others give once, few or many, or a class for an expanded clone.

- TRBD2 TRBJ2-5 TRBV7-6 CASSFGRGAETQYF TGTGCCAGCAGCTTCGGGAGGGGGGCAGAGACCCAGTACTTC
- - TRBJ1-5 TRBV4-1 CASSHVGVFSNQPQHF TGCGCCAGCAGCCACGTAGGGGTCTTTTCCAATCAGCCCCAGCATTTT
- TRBD2 TRBJ2-2 TRBV7-9 CASSGRTTAGGGELFF TGTGCCAGCAGCGGACGGACTACCGCGGGGGGAGGGGAGCTGTTTTTT
- - TRBJ2-7 TRBV9 CASSVGSALSDEQYF TGTGCCAGCAGCGTAGGGAGCGCCCTATCCGACGAGCAGTACTTC
- TRBD1 TRBJ2-1 TRBV27 CASSLRGQGEQFF TGTGCCAGCAGTTTACGCGGACAGGGGGAGCAGTTCTTC
- - TRBJ2-1 TRBV9 CASSGGGPAEQFF TGTGCCAGCAGCGGAGGTGGACCAGCCGAGCAGTTCTTC
- TRBD2 TRBJ2-3 TRBV9 CASSVVYSALPGLAKGCTDTQYF TGTGCCAGCAGCGTAGTTTATTCCGCCCTACCGGGACTAGCTAAAGGGTGCACAGATACGCAGTATTTT
few - TRBJ2-7 TRBV7-6 CASSPPGRHEQYF TGTGCCAGCAGCCCACCGGGGCGCCACGAGCAGTACTTC
once TRBD2 TRBJ2-2 TRBV27 CASSLTSGNTGELFF TGTGCCAGCAGTTTGACTAGCGGGAACACCGGGGAGCTGTTTTTT
- - TRBJ2-6 TRBV9 CASSAALRSGANVLTF TGTGCCAGCAGCGCGGCTCTACGCTCTGGGGCCAACGTCCTGACTTTC
- - TRBJ2-5 TRBV4-1 CASSQDRGSGQGETQYF TGCGCCAGCAGCCAAGATCGGGGTAGCGGACAAGGGGAGACCCAGTACTTC
- - TRBJ1-1 TRBV5-1 CASSFFEEGSTEAFF TGCGCCAGCAGCTTTTTTGAGGAAGGTAGCACTGAAGCTTTCTTT
- TRBD1 TRBJ1-4 TRBV7-9 CASSSDRGRDEKLFF TGTGCCAGCAGCTCTGACAGGGGACGCGATGAAAAACTGTTTTTT
once - TRBJ2-5 TRBV28 CASSLEGAYQETQYF TGTGCCAGCAGTTTAGAAGGGGCCTACCAAGAGACCCAGTACTTC
- TRBD1 TRBJ2-7 TRBV4-1 CASSHDRGTYEQYF TGCGCCAGCAGCCACGACAGGGGTACCTACGAGCAGTACTTC
- - TRBJ2-1 TRBV6-1 CASSPDSRGYNEQFF TGTGCCAGCAGCCCCGACAGCAGGGGTTACAATGAGCAGTTCTTC
- TRBD1 TRBJ2-7 TRBV27 CASSFNRGINEQYF TGTGCCAGCAGTTTTAACAGGGGAATCAACGAGCAGTACTTC
- TRBD2 TRBJ2-1 TRBV15 CATSRDWLAGFNEQFF TGTGCCACCAGCAGAGATTGGCTAGCGGGTTTCAATGAGCAGTTCTTC
- TRBD2 TRBJ2-1 TRBV7-9 CASRTGLASSYNEQFF TGTGCCAGCAGAACGGGACTAGCGAGTTCCTACAATGAGCAGTTCTTC
- - TRBJ2-7 TRBV12-5 CASAPNLGQPLEQYF TGTGCTAGTGCCCCAAACCTCGGACAGCCCCTCGAGCAGTACTTC
- TRBD1 TRBJ2-1 TRBV7-3 CASSLTGTGTGPYNEQFF TGTGCCAGCAGCTTAACGGGTACTGGGACAGGGCCCTACAATGAGCAGTTCTTC